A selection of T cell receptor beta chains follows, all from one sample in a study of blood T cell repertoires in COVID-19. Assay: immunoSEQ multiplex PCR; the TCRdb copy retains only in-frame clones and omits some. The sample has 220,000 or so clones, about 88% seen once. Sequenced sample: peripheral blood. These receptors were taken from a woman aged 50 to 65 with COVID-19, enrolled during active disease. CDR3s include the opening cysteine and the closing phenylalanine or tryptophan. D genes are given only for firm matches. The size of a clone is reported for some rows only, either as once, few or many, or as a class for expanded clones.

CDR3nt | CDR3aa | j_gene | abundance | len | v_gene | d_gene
TGTGCCGCCAGCCCGCAGGCGAACACTGAAGCTTTCTTT | CAASPQANTEAFF | TRBJ1-1 | . | 13 | TRBV6-5 | .
TGTGCCAGCAGTGTGGACAGGGGAACTAATAATTCACCCCTCCACTTT | CASSVDRGTNNSPLHF | TRBJ1-6 | once | 16 | TRBV6-1 | TRBD1
TGTGCCAGTAAGAATGGCGGTAATCAGCCCCAGCATTTT | CASKNGGNQPQHF | TRBJ1-5 | . | 13 | TRBV19 | .
TGTGCCAGTCGACGGGTCTATAATTCACCCCTCCACTTT | CASRRVYNSPLHF | TRBJ1-6 | . | 13 | TRBV12-3/TRBV12-4 | .
TGTGCCAGCAGCCAAATCCCGGGGGGTTACAATGAGCAGTTCTTC | CASSQIPGGYNEQFF | TRBJ2-1 | . | 15 | TRBV4-2 | TRBD2
TGTGCCAGCAGTGGGTACAGGGGGCCAATTTCGAACACTGAAGCTTTCTTT | CASSGYRGPISNTEAFF | TRBJ1-1 | few | 17 | TRBV6-1 | TRBD1
TGTGCCACCAGTGATTTGTTGCCAGGGGATAGCACAGATACGCAGTATTTT | CATSDLLPGDSTDTQYF | TRBJ2-3 | . | 17 | TRBV24-1 | .
TGTGCCAGCTGCGAGGGTTCGAACACCGGGGAGCTGTTTTTT | CASCEGSNTGELFF | TRBJ2-2 | . | 14 | TRBV28 | .
TGTGCCAGCAGTCGTGATATTAGCGGCGAAGAGACCCAGTACTTC | CASSRDISGEETQYF | TRBJ2-5 | . | 15 | TRBV6-5 | .
TGTGCCAGCAGCCAAGGGGCAACGTGGCCCCAAAACGATGAGCAGTTCTTC | CASSQGATWPQNDEQFF | TRBJ2-1 | once | 17 | TRBV14 | .
TGTGCCAGCAGCCAGGGGGGGGGCCTGAATAATTCACCCCTCCACTTT | CASSQGGGLNNSPLHF | TRBJ1-6 | . | 16 | TRBV7-8 | TRBD1
TGCGCCAGCAGCCAAGGACTAGCGGCGGGGGAGCAGTTCTTC | CASSQGLAAGEQFF | TRBJ2-1 | . | 14 | TRBV4-1 | TRBD2
TGTGCCAGCAGTCCCATGACTAGCGGGGCCTCTCGGGAGCAGTTCTTC | CASSPMTSGASREQFF | TRBJ2-1 | . | 16 | TRBV6-6 | TRBD2
TGTGCCACCAGTGATTCCCTGGGAGTGGGCTACAATGAGCAGTTCTTC | CATSDSLGVGYNEQFF | TRBJ2-1 | . | 16 | TRBV24-1 | .
TGTGCCAGCAGCCTGGGACAGGCCCTAGGGTCACCCCTCCACTTT | CASSLGQALGSPLHF | TRBJ1-6 | . | 15 | TRBV3-1/TRBV3-2 | TRBD1
TGTGCCAGCAGTATTGACAGGGGCAATGAGCAGTTCTTC | CASSIDRGNEQFF | TRBJ2-1 | . | 13 | TRBV6-5 | TRBD1
TGCGCCAGCAGTGGGCCCGCCAGGGTTAGCTCCTACAATGAGCAGTTCTTC | CASSGPARVSSYNEQFF | TRBJ2-1 | . | 17 | TRBV10-1 | .